This entry concerns a single TCR beta chain. Its antigen is currently unknown. The germline CDR1 and CDR2 sequences are DFQATT and SNEGSKA (reference sequence). V lost 6 bases and J 1 base, leaving 18 bases between the germline ends. There are 15 residues in the CDR3. MiXCR, applied by TCRdb to the PCR reads, yields one record per CDR3 protein. The sample has under 800,000 distinct CDR3 sequences; 25% are singletons. These data are taken from a study of molecular identifiers for immune sequencing clone quantification. General study results and limits: Amid around 900,000 naive cells, spiked Jurkat TCR RNA from one cell was reportedly still detectable.

V is TRBV20-1 and J is TRBJ1-1; the D gene is possibly TRBD1 (6 bases). The receptor's source is a human donor in good health. Some libraries in this study had Jurkat cell RNA spiked in. Sequenced sample: naive CD8+ T cells from blood, with Jurkat cell RNA spiked in. The subset denotes: FACS-sorted CD8+CD4-CCR7+CD45RA+ naive T cells. The CDR3 loop is CSAKLQGFGNTEAFF. The CDR3 region has the DNA TGCAGTGCAAAACTCCAGGGGTTCGGGAACACTGAAGCTTTCTTT.